This T cell receptor (beta chain) comes out of a study of T cells after yellow fever vaccination. TCRdb analysed the 5' RACE reads with MiXCR anew, one entry per CDR3 protein. The data show over 10,000 distinct CDR3 sequences, with about 5.3% seen just once and 51% held by the top ten. Trimming pared 6 bases from V and 1 base from J, leaving 10 bases between. This CDR3 is 14 amino acids long. The V gene's germline CDR1 is MGHDK and CDR2 SYGVNS. The sample consisted of PBMCs, either bulk or a sorted T-cell subset (CD4+, CD8+, memory, or dextramer-sorted; not recorded which), taken 45 days after the yellow fever booster vaccination. The TCR was taken from a man aged 25 to 45 who received the YFV17D yellow fever vaccine. This sequence joins TRBV25-1 and TRBJ2-1; D is possibly TRBD1 (5 bases). CDR3 DNA sequence: TGTGCCAGCAGAACAGGTTGGTCCTACAATGAGCAGTTCTTC. Translated, it gives CASRTGWSYNEQFF.